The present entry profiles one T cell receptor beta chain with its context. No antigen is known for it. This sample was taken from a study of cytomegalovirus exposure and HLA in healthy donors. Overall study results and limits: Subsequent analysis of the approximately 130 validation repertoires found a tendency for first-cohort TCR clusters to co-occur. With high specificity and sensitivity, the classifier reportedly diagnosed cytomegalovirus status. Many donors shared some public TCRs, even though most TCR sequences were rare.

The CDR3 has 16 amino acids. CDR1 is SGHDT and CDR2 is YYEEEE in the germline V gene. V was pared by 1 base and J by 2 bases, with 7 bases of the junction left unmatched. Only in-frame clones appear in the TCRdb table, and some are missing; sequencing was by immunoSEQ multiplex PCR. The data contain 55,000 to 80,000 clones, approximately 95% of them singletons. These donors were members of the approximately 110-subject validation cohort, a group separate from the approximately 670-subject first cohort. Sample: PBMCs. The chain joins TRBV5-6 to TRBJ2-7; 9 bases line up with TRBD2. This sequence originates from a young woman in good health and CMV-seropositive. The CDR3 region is CASSLSVAGAPYEQYF. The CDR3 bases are TGTGCCAGCAGCTTGTCCGTAGCGGGGGCGCCCTACGAGCAGTACTTC.